Below, 10 T cell receptor beta chains from the same sample are listed, as sequenced in a study of CDR3 diversity in severe acne. TCRdb passed the PCR reads through MiXCR, listing each CDR3 protein once. The table shows under 100,000 distinct CDR3 sequences, with around half occurring only once. Specimen: blood. The receptor source for this set is a male donor in good health, serving as a control.

V and J are TRBV6-5 and TRBJ1-5; TRBD1 matches at 7 bases. The CDR3 length is 17 residues. Germline CDR1 MNHEY, CDR2 SVGAGI. J gave up 0 bases and V 6 bases, and 11 bases lay outside the gene matches. The CDR3 region is CASRPGGQKNSNQPQHF. The DNA of the CDR3 is TGTGCCAGCAGGCCGGGGGGACAGAAAAATAGCAATCAGCCCCAGCATTTT.

Many counts were recorded for this clonotype. The chain combines TRBV7-6 with TRBJ1-1; possibly TRBD1 for D (5 bases). This CDR3 contains 14 residues. V was pared by 3 bases and J by 4 bases, with 12 bases between. Germline CDR1 is SGHVS and CDR2 is FNYEAQ. CDR3 nucleotide sequence: TGTGCCAGCAGCTTCGGGACGGCGGGCACTGAAGCTTTCTTT. Its translation is CASSFGTAGTEAFF.

The sample holds a few counts of this clonotype. The chain uses TRBV27 and TRBJ2-7; 12 bases line up with TRBD2. The germline V gene encodes CDR1 MNHEY and CDR2 SMNVEV (reference sequence). V trimming: 5 bases; J trimming: 5 bases; junction bases outside the gene matches: 10. The CDR3 contains 16 residues. CDR3 sequence: CASSALAGGPINEQYF. The CDR3 DNA follows: TGTGCCAGCAGTGCCCTAGCGGGAGGGCCGATAAACGAGCAGTACTTC.

The chain combines TRBV13 with TRBJ2-7, with 13 positions matching TRBD2. The CDR3 has 21 amino acids. V was clipped by 2 bases and J by 3 bases; unmatched bases: 19. Germline loops: CDR1 PRHDT, CDR2 FYEKMQ (reference sequence). This CDR3 reads CASSLSSTIQGGLAGYYEQYF. The DNA for the CDR3 is TGTGCCAGCAGCTTATCCTCTACTATTCAGGGGGGACTAGCGGGGTACTACGAGCAGTACTTC.

Remarks on this clonotype: Since no conserved phenylalanine or tryptophan closes the CDR3, a read error is the likely cause. The rearrangement joins TRBV11-2 to TRBJ1-1, with D hard to call. The CDR3 is 13 residues long. The V end was cut by 4 bases, the J end by 4 bases, with 10 bases between. From germline, CDR1 is SGHAT and CDR2 FQNNGV. This CDR3 reads CASSWARGTEAFL. The CDR3 nucleotides read TGTGCCAGCAGCTGGGCGAGAGGCACTGAAGCTTTCCTT.

The rearrangement joins TRBV5-1 to TRBJ2-3; 9 nucleotides align to TRBD1. The length of the CDR3 is 15 residues. J gave up 11 bases and V 0 bases, and 10 bases lay outside the gene matches. Germline CDR1 reads SGHRS; CDR2 reads YFSETQ. CDR3 sequence (DNA): TGCGCCAGCAGCTTGGCACAGGGGGCGATCGATGAGCAGTATTTT. Translation: CASSLAQGAIDEQYF.

This clonotype was counted at least ten times. V is TRBV19 and J is TRBJ2-7, with D uncertain. The CDR3 consists of 20 residues. The V and J ends lost 2 bases and 0 bases respectively, with 26 bases between them. Germline assignment: CDR1 LNHDA and CDR2 SQIVND (reference sequence). The DNA of the CDR3 is TGTGCCAGTAGTATAAGACGAGGAGCAACCCTCCCAACCAGCTCCTACGAGCAGTACTTC. Its translation: CASSIRRGATLPTSSYEQYF.

Notes on this clonotype: Since no conserved phenylalanine or tryptophan closes the CDR3, a read error is the likely cause. Because the CDR3's place on the DNA is in doubt, the DNA is left out and the CDR3 is given as listed by TCRdb. This sequence joins TRBV5-1 and TRBJ2-5. Germline V gene data show CDR1 as SGHRS and CDR2 as YFSETQ. From its first to its last residue, the CDR3 has 8 amino acids. This chain's CDR3 is CASSLAVS.

The chain uses TRBV2 and TRBJ1-3; 7 bases are a match to TRBD1. The CDR3 length is 15 residues. V was clipped by 4 bases and J by 0 bases; unmatched bases: 3. Per germline, CDR1 SNHLY and CDR2 FYNNEI. CDR3 in DNA: TGTGCCAGCAGTGTGACAGGGTACTCTGGAAACACCATATATTTT. This gives the protein CASSVTGYSGNTIYF.

The J gene is TRBJ2-1, the V gene TRBV5-5; 12 nucleotides match TRBD2. Germline values: CDR1 SGHKS, CDR2 YYEKEE (reference sequence). This CDR3 is built from 19 residues. Unmatched junction bases numbered 11, after V lost 4 bases and J lost 0 bases. CDR3 coding DNA: TGTGCCAGCAGCACTGGACTAGCGGGAAGACCACACTCCTACAATGAGCAGTTCTTC. It translates to CASSTGLAGRPHSYNEQFF.